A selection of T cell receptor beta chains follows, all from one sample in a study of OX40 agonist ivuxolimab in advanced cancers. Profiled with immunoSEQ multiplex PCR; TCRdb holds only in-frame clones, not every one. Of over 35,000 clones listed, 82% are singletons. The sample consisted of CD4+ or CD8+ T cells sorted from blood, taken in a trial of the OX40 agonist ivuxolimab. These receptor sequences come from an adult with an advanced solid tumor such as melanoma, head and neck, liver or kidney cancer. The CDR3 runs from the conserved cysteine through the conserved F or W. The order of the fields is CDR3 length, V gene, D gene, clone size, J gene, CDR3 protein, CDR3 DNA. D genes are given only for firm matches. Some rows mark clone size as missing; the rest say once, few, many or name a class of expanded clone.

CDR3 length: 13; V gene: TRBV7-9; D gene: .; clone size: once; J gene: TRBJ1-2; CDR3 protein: CASSRLGIYGYTF; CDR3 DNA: TGTGCCAGCAGCCGCTTGGGGATCTATGGCTACACCTTC
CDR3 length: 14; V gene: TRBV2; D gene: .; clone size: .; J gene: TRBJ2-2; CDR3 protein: CASKRDANTGELFF; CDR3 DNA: TGTGCCAGCAAAAGAGACGCGAACACCGGGGAGCTGTTTTTT
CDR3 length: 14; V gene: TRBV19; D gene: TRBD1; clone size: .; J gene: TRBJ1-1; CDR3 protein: CASRTGGSNTEAFF; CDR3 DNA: TGTGCCAGTAGGACAGGGGGCTCGAACACTGAAGCTTTCTTT
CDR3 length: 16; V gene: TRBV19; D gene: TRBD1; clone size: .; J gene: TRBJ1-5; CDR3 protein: CASRTFGQAVDQPQHF; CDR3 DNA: TGTGCCAGTAGGACATTCGGACAGGCGGTTGATCAGCCCCAGCATTTT
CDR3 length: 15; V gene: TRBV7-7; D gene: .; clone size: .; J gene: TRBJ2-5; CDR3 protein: CASSFFFSAQETQYF; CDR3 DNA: TGTGCTAGCAGCTTTTTCTTCAGCGCACAAGAGACCCAGTACTTC
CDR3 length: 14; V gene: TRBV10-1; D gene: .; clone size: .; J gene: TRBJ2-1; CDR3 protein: CASIRTETYNEQFF; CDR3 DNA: TGCGCCAGCATCCGGACGGAAACCTACAATGAGCAGTTCTTC
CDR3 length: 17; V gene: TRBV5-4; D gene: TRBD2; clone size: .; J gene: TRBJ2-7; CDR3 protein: CASSLGSGGSLAYEQYF; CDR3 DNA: TGTGCCAGCAGCTTGGGGAGTGGCGGGAGCCTTGCCTACGAGCAGTACTTC
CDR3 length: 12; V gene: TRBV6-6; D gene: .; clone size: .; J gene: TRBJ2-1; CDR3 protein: CASSYPDNEQFF; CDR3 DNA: TGTGCCAGCAGTTACCCTGACAATGAGCAGTTCTTC
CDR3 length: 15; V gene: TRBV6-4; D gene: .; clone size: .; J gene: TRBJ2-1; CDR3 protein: CASSEDPSSYNEQFF; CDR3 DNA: TGTGCCAGCAGTGAAGACCCTAGCTCCTACAATGAGCAGTTCTTC
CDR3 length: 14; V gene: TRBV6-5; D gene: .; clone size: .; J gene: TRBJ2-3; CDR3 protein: CASSYSVGGDTQYF; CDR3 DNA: TGTGCCAGCAGTTACTCGGTTGGCGGAGATACGCAGTATTTT
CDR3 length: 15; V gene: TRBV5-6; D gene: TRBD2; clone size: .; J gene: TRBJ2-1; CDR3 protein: CASSPSGTRHNEQFF; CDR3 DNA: TGTGCCAGCAGCCCCAGCGGGACTAGGCACAATGAGCAGTTCTTC
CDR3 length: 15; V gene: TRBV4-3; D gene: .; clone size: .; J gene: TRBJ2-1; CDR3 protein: CASSQDWRSNNEQFF; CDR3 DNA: TGCGCCAGCAGCCAAGATTGGCGAAGCAACAATGAGCAGTTCTTC
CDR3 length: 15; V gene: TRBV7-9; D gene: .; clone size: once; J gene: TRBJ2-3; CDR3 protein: CASSLASGGTDTQYF; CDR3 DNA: TGTGCCAGCAGCTTAGCCTCCGGCGGGACAGATACGCAGTATTTT
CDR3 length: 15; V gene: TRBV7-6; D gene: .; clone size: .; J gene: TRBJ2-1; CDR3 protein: CASSRGDTIYNEQFF; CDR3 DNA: TGTGCCAGCTCGAGGGGGGATACAATTTACAATGAGCAGTTCTTC
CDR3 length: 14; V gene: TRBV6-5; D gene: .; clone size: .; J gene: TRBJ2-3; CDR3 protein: CASSNRPSTDTQYF; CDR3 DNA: TGTGCCAGCAGCAACAGGCCCAGCACAGATACGCAGTATTTT
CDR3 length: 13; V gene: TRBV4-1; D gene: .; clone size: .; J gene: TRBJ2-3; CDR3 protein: CASSQGWADTQYF; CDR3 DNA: TGCGCCAGCAGCCAAGGGTGGGCAGATACGCAGTATTTT
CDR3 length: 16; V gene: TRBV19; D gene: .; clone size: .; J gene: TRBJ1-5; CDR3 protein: CASRPSGGRGNQPQHF; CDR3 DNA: TGTGCCAGTAGACCGAGTGGGGGTCGGGGCAATCAGCCCCAGCATTTT
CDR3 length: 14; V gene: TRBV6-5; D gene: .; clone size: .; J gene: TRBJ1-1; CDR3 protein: CASSYQGGGTEAFF; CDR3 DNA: TGTGCCAGCAGTTACCAGGGAGGGGGCACTGAAGCTTTCTTT
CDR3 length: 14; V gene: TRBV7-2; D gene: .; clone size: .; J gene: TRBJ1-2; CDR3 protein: CASSLGPMDANYTF; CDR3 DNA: TGTGCCAGCAGCTTAGGGCCAATGGACGCAAACTACACCTTC
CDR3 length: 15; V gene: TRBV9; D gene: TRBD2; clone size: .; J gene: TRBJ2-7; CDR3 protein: CASSPESGILYEQYF; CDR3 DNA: TGTGCCAGCAGTCCTGAGAGCGGGATCCTCTACGAGCAGTACTTC
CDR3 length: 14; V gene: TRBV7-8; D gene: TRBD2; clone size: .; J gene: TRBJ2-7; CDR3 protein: CASSLDRTSGEQYF; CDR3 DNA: TGTGCCAGCAGCTTAGATCGGACTAGCGGAGAGCAGTACTTC
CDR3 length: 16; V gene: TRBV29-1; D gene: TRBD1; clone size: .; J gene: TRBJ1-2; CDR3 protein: CSALMTGTKFNYGYTF; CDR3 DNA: TGCAGCGCCCTGATGACAGGGACAAAATTTAACTATGGCTACACCTTC
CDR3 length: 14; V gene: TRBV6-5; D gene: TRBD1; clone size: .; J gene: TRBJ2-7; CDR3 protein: CASGYGTGEYEQYF; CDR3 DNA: TGTGCCAGCGGCTACGGGACAGGAGAATACGAGCAGTACTTC
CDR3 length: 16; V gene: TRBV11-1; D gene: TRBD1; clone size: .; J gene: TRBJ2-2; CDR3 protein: CASSSRDRGYTGELFF; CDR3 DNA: TGTGCCAGCAGCTCACGGGACAGGGGGTACACCGGGGAGCTGTTTTTT
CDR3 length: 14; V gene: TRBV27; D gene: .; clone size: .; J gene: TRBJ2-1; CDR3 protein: CASSSIGPYNEQFF; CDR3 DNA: TGTGCCAGCAGTTCCATCGGCCCCTACAATGAGCAGTTCTTC
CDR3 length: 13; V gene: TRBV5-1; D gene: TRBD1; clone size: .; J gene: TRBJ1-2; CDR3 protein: CASSRTGLNGYTF; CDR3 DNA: TGCGCCAGCAGCCGGACAGGGTTAAATGGCTACACCTTC